Below, 18 T cell receptor beta chains from the same sample are listed, as sequenced in a study of shared clonotypes between healthy human individuals. Clones were sequenced by immunoSEQ multiplex PCR, and TCRdb holds only the in-frame ones, with some missing. The sample has about 2.1 million clones; more than 85% are singletons. Terminally differentiated effector memory CD45RA+ cells were excluded from the naive CD8 cells, which were CD45RO-negative and positively selected for CCR7. The sample consisted of naive CD8+ T cells from PBMCs. These receptors originate from a man aged 18 to 35 in good health. Some clones in this sample may be carry-over from other donors' samples.

This sequence joins TRBV4-2 and TRBJ1-2; TRBD1 might be the D (5 bases). There are 17 residues in the CDR3. Germline loops: CDR1 LGHNA, CDR2 YNFKEQ. Trimming pared 0 bases from V and 4 bases from J, leaving 18 bases between. The CDR3 loop reads CASSQEGRGVNLYGYTF. The CDR3 DNA follows: TGTGCCAGCAGCCAAGAGGGTCGAGGGGTAAATCTCTATGGCTACACCTTC.

This clone was recorded a few times. The rearrangement uses TRBV9 and TRBJ1-2; possibly TRBD1 for D (5 bases). This CDR3 contains 13 residues. From germline, CDR1 is SGDLS and CDR2 YYNGEE. V gave up 3 bases and J gave up 4 bases, with 10 bases separating them. The CDR3 sequence: CASSGGAVYGYTF. DNA for the CDR3: TGTGCCAGCAGCGGAGGGGCAGTCTATGGCTACACCTTC.

V gene TRBV9 combines with J gene TRBJ1-5; D remains unclear. The CDR3 sequence is 15 residues long. Germline values: CDR1 SGDLS, CDR2 YYNGEE. V lost 0 bases and J lost 2, with 9 bases in between. The chain's CDR3 is CASSVGQNRNQPQHF. DNA of the CDR3: TGTGCCAGCAGCGTAGGGCAGAATCGCAATCAGCCCCAGCATTTT.

The genes are TRBV5-6 and TRBJ2-7; D might be TRBD1 (5 bases). Germline values: CDR1 SGHDT, CDR2 YYEEEE. This CDR3 has 14 residues. V gave up 2 bases and J gave up 0 bases, with 9 bases separating them. CDR3 sequence (DNA): TGTGCCAGCAGCTTCGTAGACAGCTCCTACGAGCAGTACTTC. Amino acid sequence: CASSFVDSSYEQYF.

The genes are TRBV27 and TRBJ2-1, with D possibly being TRBD2 (6 bases). The germline CDR1 and CDR2 sequences are MNHEY and SMNVEV (reference sequence). The germline V and J ends were trimmed by 7 bases and 0 bases, with 16 bases remaining between them. CDR3 size: 16 residues. In DNA, the CDR3 is TGTGCCAGCACTAGACCGGGGGTTAGCTCCTACAATGAGCAGTTCTTC. This gives the protein CASTRPGVSSYNEQFF.

On this clone: The same CDR3 can be traced to other DNA sequences in this sample. The chain has TRBV28 and TRBJ1-5, with D hard to call. The V end lost 4 bases, the J end lost 2 bases, and 12 bases lay between the germline ends. Germline V lookup: CDR1 MDHEN, CDR2 SYDVKM. The CDR3 has 15 amino acids. The CDR3 DNA follows: TGTGCCAGCAGTTACTACACGGACGGCAATCAGCCCCAGCATTTT. It specifies CASSYYTDGNQPQHF.

This chain uses TRBV4-3 with TRBJ2-7, with a possible D match to TRBD1 (5 bases). Trimming pared 2 bases from V and 2 bases from J, leaving 10 bases between. Germline CDR1 and CDR2: LGHNA and YSLEER. The CDR3 has 14 residues. The CDR3 sequence is CASSQTGAAYEQYF. The DNA of the CDR3 is TGCGCCAGCAGCCAAACTGGGGCTGCCTACGAGCAGTACTTC.

The genes are TRBV28 and TRBJ2-3; D not resolved. The CDR3 has 14 residues. Germline lookup yields CDR1 MDHEN and CDR2 SYDVKM. V gave up 3 bases and J gave up 4 bases, with 11 bases separating them. The CDR3: CASSLIGSADTQYF. CDR3 sequence (DNA): TGTGCCAGCAGTTTGATCGGGTCAGCAGATACGCAGTATTTT.

This chain uses TRBV11-1 with TRBJ2-1, with 11 bases fitting TRBD2. CDR3 length equals 16 residues. J gave up 4 bases and V 5 bases, and 7 bases lay outside the gene matches. The germline V gene has CDR1 SGHAT and CDR2 FQDESV (reference sequence). The CDR3 DNA sequence: TGTGCCAGCAGCGAAGGGACTAGCGGCCGATACAATGAGCAGTTCTTC. The encoded protein is CASSEGTSGRYNEQFF.

In the case of this clone: The identical CDR3 is also encoded by other nucleotide sequences in the sample. The genes are TRBV27 and TRBJ2-1, with a possible D match to TRBD1 (5 bases). The CDR3 contains 15 residues. Germline assignment: CDR1 MNHEY and CDR2 SMNVEV (reference sequence). V was trimmed by 2 bases and J by 2 bases, leaving 10 bases between them. The CDR3: CASSLGQNAYNEQFF. CDR3 coding DNA: TGTGCCAGCAGTTTAGGACAAAACGCCTACAATGAGCAGTTCTTC.

This chain connects TRBV27 to TRBJ1-2; 11 bases map to TRBD1. This CDR3 has 17 amino acids. V lost 0 bases to trimming and J lost 7 bases; unmatched junction nucleotides: 10. Germline values: CDR1 MNHEY, CDR2 SMNVEV (reference sequence). CDR3 DNA sequence: TGTGCCAGCAGTTTATCCCCTGGACAGGGGGCGCGGGTTGGCTACACCTTC. It specifies CASSLSPGQGARVGYTF.

The chain carries TRBV29-1 and TRBJ2-7; TRBD2 aligns across 8 bases. Losses at the gene ends were 7 bases for V and 2 bases for J; bases not matched to a gene: 10. Germline V lookup: CDR1 SQVTM, CDR2 ANQGSEA. This CDR3 is built from 14 residues. The CDR3 protein is CSAQAGAPPYEQYF. CDR3 sequence (DNA): TGCAGCGCTCAAGCGGGAGCCCCCCCCTACGAGCAGTACTTC.

The rearrangement joins TRBV27 to TRBJ2-7; D unclear. CDR1 and CDR2 from the germline V gene are MNHEY and SMNVEV (reference sequence). The CDR3 contains 15 residues. V lost 6 bases to trimming and J lost 0 bases, with 15 bases between them. The CDR3 DNA reads as TGTGCCAGCAGCCCCGAAATCCATTTCTCCTACGAGCAGTACTTC. This sequence encodes CASSPEIHFSYEQYF.

This clone has just a few counts. The chain joins TRBV25-1 to TRBJ1-1, with D unresolved. V lost 0 bases and J 8 bases, leaving 10 bases between the germline ends. The CDR3 has 13 amino acids. Germline V gene lookup returns CDR1 MGHDK and CDR2 SYGVNS. In nucleotides, the CDR3 is TGTGCCAGCAGTGAATATGCGGCCCAGGAAGCTTTCTTT. Its translation is CASSEYAAQEAFF.

The chain is built from TRBV15 and TRBJ2-7; maybe TRBD2 (7 bases). Trimming pared 1 base from V and 3 bases from J, leaving 13 bases between. Germline V gene sequence: CDR1 LNHNV, CDR2 YYDKDF (reference sequence). This CDR3 contains 15 residues. This CDR3 reads CATSRVRGTNYEQYF. Written as DNA, the CDR3 is TGTGCCACCAGCAGAGTAAGGGGGACTAACTACGAGCAGTACTTC. The entire variable domain, with the rest obtained from reference TRBV15 and TRBJ2-7, is as follows: DAMVIQNPRYQVTQFGKPVTLSCSQTLNHNVMYWYQQKSSQAPKLLFHYYDKDFNNEADTPDNFQSRRPNTSFCFLDIRSPGLGDTAMYLCATSRVRGTNYEQYFGPGTRLTVT.

This chain connects TRBV9 to TRBJ1-2, with TRBD1 as a possible D gene (6 bases). Germline V lookup: CDR1 SGDLS, CDR2 YYNGEE. The V end was cut by 4 bases, the J end by 2 bases, with 18 bases between. This CDR3 contains 16 residues. The CDR3 protein is CASSPTGRQANYGYTF. The CDR3 region has the DNA TGTGCCAGCAGCCCCACCGGGCGACAGGCAAACTATGGCTACACCTTC.

Comment on this clone: The sample carries other DNA sequences with the same CDR3. The chain recombines TRBV28 with TRBJ2-3, with a tentative D call TRBD2 (6 bases). The V and J ends lost 2 bases and 4 bases respectively, with 10 bases between them. This CDR3 is built from 14 residues. CDR1 is MDHEN, CDR2 SYDVKM, per germline. The CDR3 here is CASSLGGEADTQYF. CDR3 bases: TGTGCCAGCAGTTTAGGCGGGGAAGCAGATACGCAGTATTTT.

The V gene is TRBV7-9, the J gene TRBJ2-4; TRBD1 agrees at 9 bases. The germline CDR1 and CDR2 sequences are SEHNR and FQNEAQ (reference sequence). The trim removed 5 bases at V and 7 bases at J, leaving 12 bases unmatched. The CDR3 extends over 16 amino acids. The CDR3 nucleotides are TGTGCCAGCAGCCCAGGGACAGGGCCCGGGCTGAACATTCAGTACTTC. Translated, it gives CASSPGTGPGLNIQYF.